The clone carrying this T cell receptor (beta chain) turned up a few times. Its target is not known. This CDR3 has 14 amino acids. CDR1 LGHNT and CDR2 FRNRAP come from the germline V gene. V was cut by 7 bases and J by 4 bases, with 16 bases left in between. The sample is drawn from a study of T cell repertoires in cytomegalovirus infection. Study context: Indications came from public TCR beta signatures; they pointed to CMV infection and to a matching HLA type.

TCRdb redid the calling of the reads with MiXCR, one entry per CDR3 protein. Among 200,000 to 300,000 distinct CDR3 sequences listed, 9.1% were seen once. Study findings and constraints: Carriers of CMV and the relevant HLA type were discriminated by public TCR beta frequency. The study found HLA-C-restricted CMV-specific TCR beta clonotypes dominating the ex vivo response.

The sample comprised PBMCs. The J gene is TRBJ2-5, the V gene TRBV12-5, with D tentatively TRBD1 (5 bases). This receptor was identified in a human donor in good health (CMV status not recorded). Some clones in this sample may be carry-over from other donors' samples. CDR3 sequence: CASAFPQGSETQYF. CDR3 coding DNA: TGTGCTAGTGCATTCCCCCAGGGATCAGAGACCCAGTACTTC.